Here is one TCR beta chain with its context. The sample holds many counts of this clonotype. Its specific antigen is unknown. Nothing much larger sits one base from this clone, and base qualities are not available. This sample was taken from a study (dated by TCRdb to 2016 to 2017). Receptor libraries were prepared by RT-PCR. Sequenced using an Illumina MiSeq. TCRdb reran the public reads through fastp at Q25 and MiXCR, keeping productive beta chains. Each CDR3 protein gets just one entry, which takes the most common genes and DNA from the rows behind it. The sample table contains about 680,000 distinct CDR3 sequences; only one count was recorded for around 14% of them. The ten most abundant clones make up 3.6% of the sample. This receptor was identified in a female donor in good health, serving as a healthy control. What was sequenced was memory CD4+ T cells from blood.

The CDR3 reads as follows: CASSLGGGLGTEAFF. The sequenced DNA: TGTGCCAGCAGCTTAGGCGGGGGTCTGGGCACTGAAGCTTTCTTT. The chain couples TRBV7-2 to TRBJ1-1; TRBD1 could be the D gene, as 5 bases match. V is reduced by 1 base and J by 4 bases, leaving a spacing of 13 bases between them. CDR1 and CDR2 are drawn from the germline V gene: SGHTA, FQGNSA. Its CDR3 holds 15 amino acids, cysteine through phenylalanine. Only the CDR3 DNA is retained, 45 bases long and in frame from the first base. Here the CDR3 is joined to the reference TRBV7-2 and TRBJ1-1 genes, and the full variable domain is: GAGVSQSPSNKVTEKGKDVELRCDPISGHTALYWYRQSLGQGLEFLIYFQGNSAPDKSGLPSDRFSAERTGGSVSTLTIQRTQQEDSAVYLCASSLGGGLGTEAFFGQGTRLTVV.